This T cell receptor (beta chain) was captured by sequencing in a study of post-analysis software for immune sequencing data. Whole-study context: Relapsing-remitting, secondary progressive and progressive-relapsing courses of multiple sclerosis were included.

With respect to this clonotype: Its matching antigen is unknown. A read error may produce the germline difference seen at one junction end.

This CDR3 is built from 15 residues. Per germline, CDR1 MNHEY and CDR2 SVGAGI. Study-wide results and caveats: Relative to controls, patients had five TRBV segments at higher frequency, with TRBV5-6, TRBV5-1 and TRBV20-1 among these. Patients with multiple sclerosis recorded significantly lower normalized Chao1 diversity than controls, the study found. When the samples were clustered directly with F measure, those that had been prepared in the same batch showed strong co-clustering.

Presence of unique molecular identifiers characterized the TCR beta cDNA libraries. When 1 to 10 million T cells were used, they gave roughly 500,000 cDNA molecules. TCRdb passed the PCR reads through MiXCR, listing each CDR3 protein once. This table holds roughly 620,000 distinct CDR3 sequences, about 44% found once. Specimen: blood. This chain links TRBV6-5 with TRBJ2-5, with 8 bases identical to TRBD1. The receptor was derived from a girl aged 5-17 years with multiple sclerosis. CDR3 amino acids: CTSSATGGFGETQYF. The CDR3, as DNA: TGTACCAGCTCGGCTACAGGGGGATTCGGAGAGACCCAGTACTTC.